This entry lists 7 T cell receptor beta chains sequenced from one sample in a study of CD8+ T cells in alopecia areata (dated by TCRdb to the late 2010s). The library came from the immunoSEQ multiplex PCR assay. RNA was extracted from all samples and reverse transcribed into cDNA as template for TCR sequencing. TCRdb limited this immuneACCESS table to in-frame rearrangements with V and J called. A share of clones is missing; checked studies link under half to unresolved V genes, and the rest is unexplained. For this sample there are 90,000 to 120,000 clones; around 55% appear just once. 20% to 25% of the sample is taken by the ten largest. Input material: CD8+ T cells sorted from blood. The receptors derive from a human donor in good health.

The CDR3 is CASSSRTGGYQETQYF. The CDR3, as DNA: TGTGCCAGCAGTTCCCGGACAGGGGGCTACCAAGAGACCCAGTACTTC. This chain uses TRBV2 with TRBJ2-5, with TRBD1 identical over 11 bases. The CDR3 is 16 amino acids. Trimming removed 5 bases from V and 0 bases from J; junction bases left unmatched: 5. Germline CDR1 is SNHLY and CDR2 is FYNNEI.

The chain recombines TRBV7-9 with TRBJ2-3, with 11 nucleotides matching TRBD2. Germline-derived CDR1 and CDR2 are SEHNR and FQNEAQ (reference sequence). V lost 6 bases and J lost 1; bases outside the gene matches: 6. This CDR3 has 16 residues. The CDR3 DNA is TGTGCCAGCAGTTTACTACTAGCGGGGGGCACAGATACGCAGTATTTT. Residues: CASSLLLAGGTDTQYF.

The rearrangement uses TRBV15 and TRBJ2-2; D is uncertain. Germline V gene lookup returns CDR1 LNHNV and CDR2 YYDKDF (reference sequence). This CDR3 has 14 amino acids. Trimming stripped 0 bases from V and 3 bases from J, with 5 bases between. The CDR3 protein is CATSRDVYTGELFF. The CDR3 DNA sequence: TGTGCCACCAGCAGAGACGTCTACACCGGGGAGCTGTTTTTT.

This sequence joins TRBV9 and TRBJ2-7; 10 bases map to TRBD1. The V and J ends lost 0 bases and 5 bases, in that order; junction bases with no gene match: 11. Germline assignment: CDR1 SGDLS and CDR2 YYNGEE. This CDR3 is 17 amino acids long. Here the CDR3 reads CASSVGGTGATEDEQYF. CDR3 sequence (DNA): TGTGCCAGCAGCGTAGGAGGGACAGGGGCTACTGAGGACGAGCAGTACTTC.

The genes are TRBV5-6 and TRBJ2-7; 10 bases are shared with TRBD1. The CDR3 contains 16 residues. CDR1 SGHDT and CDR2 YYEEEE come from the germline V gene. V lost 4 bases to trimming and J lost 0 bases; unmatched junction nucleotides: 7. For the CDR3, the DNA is TGTGCCAGCAGCACTCCGGGACAGGGGAGCTCCTACGAGCAGTACTTC. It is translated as CASSTPGQGSSYEQYF.

The CDR3 DNA sequence: TGTGCCAGTAGTATGGTCTCAGGGCACTACGAGCAGTACTTC. Protein sequence: CASSMVSGHYEQYF. The V and J genes are TRBV19 and TRBJ2-7, with TRBD1 as a possible D gene (5 bases). Trimming took off 3 bases at V and 3 bases at J, with 12 bases between the two ends. Germline loops: CDR1 LNHDA, CDR2 SQIVND (reference sequence). This CDR3 is built from 14 residues.

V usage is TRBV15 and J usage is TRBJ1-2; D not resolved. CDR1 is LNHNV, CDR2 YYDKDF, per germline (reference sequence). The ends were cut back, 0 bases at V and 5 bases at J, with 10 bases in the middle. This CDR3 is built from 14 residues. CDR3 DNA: TGTGCCACCAGCAGAGAGTCCCAAGGGTATGGCTACACCTTC. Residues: CATSRESQGYGYTF.